This T cell receptor beta chain was recorded in a study of shared clonotypes between healthy human individuals. The table came from immunoSEQ multiplex PCR; TCRdb's copy has only in-frame clones and leaves some out. The sample includes approximately 350,000 clones, about 97% of them seen just once. The germline V gene has CDR1 SGHDT and CDR2 YYEEEE. CDR3 size: 15 residues. V gave up 1 base and J gave up 7 bases; unmatched junction bases: 9. CD8 memory cells included CD45RO+ cells plus CCR7-negative CD45RA+ TemRA cells. The TCR comes from a man aged 25 to 40 in good health. Sequences were obtained from memory CD8+ T cells sorted from blood. As to subset: CD45RO+ cells pooled with CCR7-negative TemRA cells. This chain connects TRBV5-6 to TRBJ1-1; 8 bases are shared with TRBD1. The CDR3: CASSLIPDRGGEAFF. The CDR3 DNA reads TGTGCCAGCAGCTTGATACCCGACAGGGGAGGTGAAGCTTTCTTT.